The 27 T cell receptor beta chains listed next were all sequenced from one sample in a study of CD8 T cells in Susac syndrome (dated 2019 in TCRdb). Library preparation employed the immunoSEQ multiplex PCR assay. RNA was extracted using the RNeasy kit, and about 0.5 to 1 ug of the RNA was reverse transcribed with random hexamers. Clones were called with MiXCR by TCRdb after fastp trimmed the public reads at Q25, and only in-frame beta chains were retained. Rows are combined by CDR3 protein, so each entry shows the most common genes and DNA. For this sample the table gives 80,000 to 90,000 distinct CDR3 sequences, of which roughly 93% were detected only once. The top ten constitute less than 0.35% of the sample. Material: CD8+ T cells from PBMCs. These TCRs come from a human donor in good health.

The chain combines TRBV7-2 with TRBJ2-5; TRBD2 matches at 9 bases. V trimming: 1 base; J trimming: 5 bases; junction bases outside the gene matches: 5. This CDR3 region has 15 residues. Germline V CDR1 and CDR2: SGHTA, FQGNSA. The CDR3 nucleotides are TGTGCCAGCAGCTTAGTAGGCGGGGGGGCGGAGACCCAGTACTTC. As protein: CASSLVGGGAETQYF.

This clonotype came up once. This sequence joins TRBV4-1 and TRBJ2-3; D call uncertain. The CDR3 is made up of 16 amino acids. The V and J ends lost 0 bases and 2 bases respectively, with 12 bases between them. In germline, CDR1 is MGHRA, CDR2 YSYEKL. CDR3 sequence (DNA): TGCGCCAGCAGCCAAGACCCTACAGAGTTCACAGATACGCAGTATTTT. Translation: CASSQDPTEFTDTQYF.

This clonotype has just one count. J is TRBJ2-1 and V is TRBV7-9; D is ambiguous. This CDR3 has 13 amino acids. From germline, CDR1 is SEHNR and CDR2 FQNEAQ (reference sequence). Trimming pared 6 bases from V and 3 bases from J, leaving 9 bases between. CDR3 DNA: TGTGCCAGCAGAGGGTTTAGCTACAATGAGCAGTTCTTC. Translating gives CASRGFSYNEQFF.

This chain connects TRBV14 to TRBJ1-3; a possible D gene is TRBD1 (6 bases). Per germline, CDR1 SGHDN and CDR2 FVKESK. The CDR3 is 17 amino acids. The ends were cut back, 1 base at V and 3 bases at J, with 16 bases in the middle. In DNA form, the CDR3 reads TGTGCCAGCAGCCAAGCCGAGGGGGTAGAGGATGGAAACACCATATATTTT. This gives the protein CASSQAEGVEDGNTIYF.

This chain links TRBV5-4 with TRBJ1-1; D is unresolved. Between the trimmed V and J ends, which lost 6 bases and 1 base, there was a span of 10 bases. CDR1 SGHNT and CDR2 YYREEE come from the germline V gene (reference sequence). The CDR3 has 13 amino acids. DNA of the CDR3: TGTGCCAGCATGTTGCACGAGAACACTGAAGCTTTCTTT. It yields the protein CASMLHENTEAFF.

This chain connects TRBV4-1 to TRBJ2-1, with 8 bases that match TRBD2. CDR1 MGHRA and CDR2 YSYEKL come from the germline V gene. The CDR3 length is 15 residues. V shed 6 bases and J 5 bases; nucleotides not matched to a gene: 9. The CDR3 nucleotides are TGCGCCAGCAGGGGCGGACTAGCTCCGAACAATGAGCAGTTCTTC. Amino acids: CASRGGLAPNNEQFF.

The genes are TRBV29-1 and TRBJ2-3; D not certain. The V gene lost 7 bases and the J gene lost 0 bases, with 14 bases spanning the gap. CDR1 is SQVTM and CDR2 is ANQGSEA in the germline V gene. This CDR3 region has 14 residues. CDR3 in DNA: TGCAGCGCCTTTCAGAGATCTAGCACAGATACGCAGTATTTT. Encoded protein: CSAFQRSSTDTQYF.

This clonotype was counted a single time. The rearrangement links TRBV13 to TRBJ1-1; 8 positions agree with TRBD1. The V segment lost 4 bases and the J segment 1 base; nucleotides outside the gene matches: 11. From germline, CDR1 is PRHDT and CDR2 FYEKMQ (reference sequence). The CDR3 contains 17 residues. CDR3 nucleotide sequence: TGTGCCAGCAGCTCCTCTGACAGGGGCCGGAGGAACACTGAAGCTTTCTTT. Translating gives CASSSSDRGRRNTEAFF.

V is TRBV3-1 and J is TRBJ2-7, with 11 nucleotides matching TRBD1. CDR3 length: 18 residues. CDR1 is LGHDT and CDR2 is YNNKEL in the germline V gene (reference sequence). V dropped 1 base and J dropped 8; count of bases not matched to a gene: 16. CDR3 amino acids: CASSQANPKDRGQRKQYF. CDR3 DNA: TGTGCCAGCAGCCAAGCAAACCCTAAGGACAGGGGGCAACGTAAGCAGTACTTC.

The genes are TRBV2 and TRBJ1-1; no clear D gene. The germline V gene encodes CDR1 SNHLY and CDR2 FYNNEI. The CDR3 extends over 13 amino acids. V shed 5 bases and J shed 1 base, with 8 bases lying between them. The CDR3 reads CASSHGENTEAFF. CDR3 DNA sequence: TGTGCCAGCAGTCATGGGGAGAACACTGAAGCTTTCTTT.

J is TRBJ2-2 and V is TRBV29-1, with 8 bases fitting TRBD1. There are 16 residues in the CDR3. Trimming at V came to 6 bases and at J to 2 bases, leaving 11 bases not matched to a gene. CDR1 is SQVTM, CDR2 ANQGSEA, per germline. The CDR3, as DNA: TGCAGCGTGCCCGCACCGGGACAGGAAAACACCGGGGAGCTGTTTTTT. It yields the protein CSVPAPGQENTGELFF.

The chain carries TRBV27 and TRBJ1-1; D is undetermined. Deletions cut 8 bases from V and 8 bases from J, with 24 bases between. The CDR3 length is 15 residues. CDR1 and CDR2 (germline): MNHEY, SMNVEV (reference sequence). In DNA, the CDR3 is TGTGCCAGCTGGCCACCCCCACGACGGAGTAACGAAGCTTTCTTT. It encodes CASWPPPRRSNEAFF.

This chain joins TRBV6-6 and TRBJ1-2, with 7 bases identical to TRBD1. Unmatched junction bases numbered 2, after V lost 2 bases and J lost 5 bases. Germline values: CDR1 MNHNY, CDR2 SVGAGI (reference sequence). The CDR3 runs 13 residues. CDR3 amino acids: CASSYQTGYGYTF. CDR3 nucleotide sequence: TGTGCCAGCAGTTACCAGACAGGGTATGGCTACACCTTC.

J is TRBJ2-7 and V is TRBV23-1; D is ambiguous. TRBV23-1 is reported as an ORF; its role is uncertain. There are 16 residues in the CDR3. The V end lost 0 bases, the J end lost 7 bases, and 19 bases lay between the germline ends. Written as DNA, the CDR3 is TGCGCCAGCAGTCAATCGGACCGGCCGAGACGGAGAGAGCAGTACTTC. Translating gives CASSQSDRPRRREQYF.

V is TRBV7-2 and J is TRBJ2-3; perhaps TRBD2 as D (7 bases). V was clipped by 3 bases and J by 5 bases, with 15 bases between them. In germline, CDR1 is SGHTA, CDR2 FQGNSA. CDR3 length equals 15 residues. The CDR3 nucleotides are TGTGCCAGCAGCTTTGGCGGGGGCGGGGGAGATACGCAGTATTTT. Translating gives CASSFGGGGGDTQYF. The whole variable domain, filled in from reference TRBV7-2 and TRBJ2-3, reads GAGVSQSPSNKVTEKGKDVELRCDPISGHTALYWYRQSLGQGLEFLIYFQGNSAPDKSGLPSDRFSAERTGGSVSTLTIQRTQQEDSAVYLCASSFGGGGGDTQYFGPGTRLTVL.

This chain uses TRBV5-1 with TRBJ2-3; D unresolved. V was clipped by 4 bases and J by 7 bases, with 19 bases between them. The CDR3 is 15 residues long. Germline CDR1 is SGHRS and CDR2 is YFSETQ. CDR3 loop: CASSPTDQAVYTQYF. The CDR3 DNA reads as TGCGCCAGCAGCCCCACGGACCAGGCGGTGTATACGCAGTATTTT.

The V gene is TRBV25-1, the J gene TRBJ2-1, with D perhaps TRBD1 or TRBD2 (5 bases each). Trimming cost V 5 bases and J 10 bases, with 6 bases left between them. Germline CDR1 MGHDK, CDR2 SYGVNS. The CDR3 is 10 residues long. CDR3 DNA: TGTGCCAGCAGTTGGGGGGAGCAGTTCTTC. As protein: CASSWGEQFF.

This clonotype was recorded once. The V call is TRBV6-5, the J call TRBJ1-3; no definite D call. V was shortened by 6 bases and J by 0 bases, with 12 bases between the two germline ends. Germline V gives CDR1 MNHEY, CDR2 SVGAGI. The CDR3 consists of 15 residues. CDR3 DNA sequence: TGTGCCAGCAGGACAACTTGGGACTCTGGAAACACCATATATTTT. This sequence encodes CASRTTWDSGNTIYF.

The chain is built from TRBV7-9 and TRBJ2-2, with 11 bases fitting TRBD2. Per the germline V gene, CDR1 is SEHNR and CDR2 is FQNEAQ (reference sequence). Trimming at V came to 5 bases and at J to 4 bases, leaving 6 bases not matched to a gene. The length of the CDR3 is 16 residues. CDR3 amino acids: CASSPLAGVGTGELFF. CDR3 DNA sequence: TGTGCCAGCAGCCCACTAGCGGGGGTAGGCACCGGGGAGCTGTTTTTT.

The DNA for the CDR3 is TGCGCCAGCAGCTTGAGTTTGGGCCCCCAAGAGACCCAGTACTTC. Amino acid sequence: CASSLSLGPQETQYF. This rearrangement joins TRBV5-1 to TRBJ2-5, with D unresolved. Germline CDR1 reads SGHRS; CDR2 reads YFSETQ. The ends were cut back, 1 base at V and 1 base at J, with 11 bases in the middle. The CDR3 is 15 residues long. The entire variable domain, with the rest obtained from reference TRBV5-1 and TRBJ2-5, is as follows: KAGVTQTPRYLIKTRGQQVTLSCSPISGHRSVSWYQQTPGQGLQFLFEYFSETQRNKGNFPGRFSGRQFSNSRSEMNVSTLELGDSALYLCASSLSLGPQETQYFGPGTRLLVL.

This sequence joins TRBV20-1 and TRBJ2-1, with 8 bases aligning to TRBD1. V dropped 6 bases and J dropped 7; count of bases not matched to a gene: 11. The CDR3 contains 14 residues. Germline V gene data show CDR1 as DFQATT and CDR2 as SNEGSKA (reference sequence). The CDR3 loop reads CSARSQGAWNEQFF. CDR3 DNA sequence: TGCAGTGCCAGAAGCCAGGGGGCTTGGAATGAGCAGTTCTTC.

The rearrangement links TRBV6-2 or TRBV6-3 to TRBJ1-1; no firm D call. The CDR3 runs to 14 residues. Trimming took 6 bases from V and 5 from J, leaving 16 bases between them. Per the germline V gene, CDR1 is MNHEY and CDR2 is SVGEGT. This chain's CDR3 is CASRNTAGGTEAFF. The CDR3 bases are TGTGCCAGCAGGAACACAGCGGGAGGGACTGAAGCTTTCTTT.

The chain joins TRBV29-1 to TRBJ2-7; D perhaps matches TRBD1 (5 bases). The CDR3 has 14 residues. Looked up from germline, CDR1 is SQVTM and CDR2 is ANQGSEA. V was shortened by 0 bases and J by 4 bases, with 13 bases between the two germline ends. The CDR3 sequence: CSVEDRSRQYEQYF. The CDR3 nucleotides read TGCAGCGTTGAAGATCGAAGCAGACAGTACGAGCAGTACTTC.

The genes are TRBV2 and TRBJ2-3; TRBD2 matches 9 bases. This CDR3 region has 15 residues. Germline CDR1 and CDR2: SNHLY and FYNNEI. The junction had 8 bases not matched to a gene; V was cut back by 5 bases and J by 5 bases. CDR3 residues: CASSKPGLALDTQYF. For the CDR3, the DNA is TGTGCCAGCAGTAAACCGGGACTAGCTTTAGATACGCAGTATTTT.

The rearrangement links TRBV11-1 to TRBJ1-2; 7 bases are a match to TRBD1. The J segment lost 2 bases and the V segment lost 4 bases, leaving 22 bases of the junction unmatched. CDR3 length equals 20 residues. Germline V lookup: CDR1 SGHAT, CDR2 FQDESV (reference sequence). This chain's CDR3 is CASSSDSGGNRAQGNYGYTF. Here the CDR3 DNA reads TGTGCCAGCAGCTCCGACAGCGGAGGCAATCGGGCACAGGGGAACTATGGCTACACCTTC.

The V and J genes are TRBV6-2 or TRBV6-3 and TRBJ2-7; tentatively, D is TRBD1 (6 bases). The CDR3 consists of 14 residues. Trimming stripped 5 bases from V and 5 bases from J, with 16 bases between. Germline V gives CDR1 MNHEY, CDR2 SVGEGT. The CDR3 reads CASSGGREMDEQYF. The CDR3 DNA follows: TGTGCCAGCAGTGGGGGCAGGGAAATGGACGAGCAGTACTTC.

This clonotype has just one count. The chain employs TRBV12-3 or TRBV12-4 and TRBJ2-2; 10 nucleotides align to TRBD2. J lost 1 base, V lost 4 bases, and 9 bases had no gene match. This CDR3 contains 18 residues. The CDR3: CASSSRTASGGNTGELFF. CDR3 DNA sequence: TGTGCCAGCAGTTCCCGGACAGCTAGCGGGGGGAACACCGGGGAGCTGTTTTTT.